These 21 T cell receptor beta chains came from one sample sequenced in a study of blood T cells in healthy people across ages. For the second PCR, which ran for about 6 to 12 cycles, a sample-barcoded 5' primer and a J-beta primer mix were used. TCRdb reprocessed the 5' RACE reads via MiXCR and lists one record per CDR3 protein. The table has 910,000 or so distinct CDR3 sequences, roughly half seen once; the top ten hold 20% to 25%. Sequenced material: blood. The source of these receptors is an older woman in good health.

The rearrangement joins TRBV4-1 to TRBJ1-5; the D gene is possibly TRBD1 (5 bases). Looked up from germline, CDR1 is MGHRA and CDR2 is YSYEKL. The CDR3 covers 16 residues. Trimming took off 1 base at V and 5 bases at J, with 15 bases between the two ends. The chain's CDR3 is CASSQAGSGGHQPQHF. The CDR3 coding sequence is TGCGCCAGCAGCCAAGCAGGCTCCGGGGGACATCAGCCCCAGCATTTT.

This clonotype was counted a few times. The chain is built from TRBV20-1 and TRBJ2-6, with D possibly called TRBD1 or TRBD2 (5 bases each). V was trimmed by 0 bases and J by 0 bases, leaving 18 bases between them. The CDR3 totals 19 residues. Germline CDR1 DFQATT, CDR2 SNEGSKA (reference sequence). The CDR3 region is CSARDSNRRSFSGANVLTF. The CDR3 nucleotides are TGCAGTGCTAGAGATTCGAACAGGAGGTCCTTCTCTGGGGCCAACGTCCTGACTTTC.

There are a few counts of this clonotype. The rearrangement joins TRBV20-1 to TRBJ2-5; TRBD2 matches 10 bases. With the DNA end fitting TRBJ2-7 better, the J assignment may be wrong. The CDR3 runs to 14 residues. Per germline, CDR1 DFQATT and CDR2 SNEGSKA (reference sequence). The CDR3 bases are TGCAGTGCTAGGGGGACTAGCGTTTCGTCCGAGCAGTACTTC. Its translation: CSARGTSVSSEQYF.

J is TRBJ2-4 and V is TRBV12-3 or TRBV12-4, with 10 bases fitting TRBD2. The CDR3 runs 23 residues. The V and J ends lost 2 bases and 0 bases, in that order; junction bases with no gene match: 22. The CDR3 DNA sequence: TGTGCCAGCAGTTTAAGGTGGACTAGCGGTTCCCCGAGGTCCAGACTAGCCAAAAACATTCAGTACTTC. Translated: CASSLRWTSGSPRSRLAKNIQYF.

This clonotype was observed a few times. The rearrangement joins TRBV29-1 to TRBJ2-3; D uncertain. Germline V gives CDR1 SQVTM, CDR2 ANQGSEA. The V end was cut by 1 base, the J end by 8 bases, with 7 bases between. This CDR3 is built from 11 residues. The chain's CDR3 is CSVEGPGTQYF. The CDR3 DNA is TGCAGCGTTGAAGGTCCCGGTACGCAGTATTTT.

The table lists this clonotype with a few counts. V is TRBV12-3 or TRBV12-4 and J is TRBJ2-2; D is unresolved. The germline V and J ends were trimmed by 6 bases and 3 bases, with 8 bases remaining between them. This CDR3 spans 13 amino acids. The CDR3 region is CASSQLYTGELFF. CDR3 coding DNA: TGTGCCAGCAGCCAGCTTTACACCGGGGAGCTGTTTTTT.

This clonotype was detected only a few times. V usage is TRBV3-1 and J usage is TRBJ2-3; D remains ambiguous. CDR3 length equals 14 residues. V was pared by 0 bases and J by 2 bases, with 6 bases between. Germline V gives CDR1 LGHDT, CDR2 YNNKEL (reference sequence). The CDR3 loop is CASSQERTTDTQYF. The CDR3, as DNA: TGTGCCAGCAGCCAAGAGAGGACCACAGATACGCAGTATTTT.

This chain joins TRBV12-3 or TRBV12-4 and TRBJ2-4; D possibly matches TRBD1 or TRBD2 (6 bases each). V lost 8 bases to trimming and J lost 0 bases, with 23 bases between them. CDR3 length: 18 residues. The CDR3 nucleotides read TGTGCCAGCGCCCTGCTAGGAGGGGGGACTCTAGCCAAAAACATTCAGTACTTC. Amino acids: CASALLGGGTLAKNIQYF.

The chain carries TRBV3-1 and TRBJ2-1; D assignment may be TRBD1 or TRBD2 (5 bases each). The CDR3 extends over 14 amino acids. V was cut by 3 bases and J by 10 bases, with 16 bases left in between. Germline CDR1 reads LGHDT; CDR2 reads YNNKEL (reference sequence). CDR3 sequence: CASSQRGSGGEQFF. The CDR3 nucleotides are TGTGCCAGCAGCCAGAGGGGATCCGGCGGGGAGCAGTTCTTC.

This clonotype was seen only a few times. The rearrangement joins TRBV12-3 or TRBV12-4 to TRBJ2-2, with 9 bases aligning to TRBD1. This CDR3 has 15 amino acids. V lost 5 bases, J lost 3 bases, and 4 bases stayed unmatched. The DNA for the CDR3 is TGTGCCAGCAGTGACCGGGACAGGGACACCGGGGAGCTGTTTTTT. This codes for CASSDRDRDTGELFF.

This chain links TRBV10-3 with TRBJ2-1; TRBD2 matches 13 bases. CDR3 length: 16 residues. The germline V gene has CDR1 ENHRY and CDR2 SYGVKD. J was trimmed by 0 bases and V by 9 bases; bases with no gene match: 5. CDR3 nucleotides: TGTGCCATAGGGACTAGCGGGATTAGCTCCTACAATGAGCAGTTCTTC. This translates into CAIGTSGISSYNEQFF.

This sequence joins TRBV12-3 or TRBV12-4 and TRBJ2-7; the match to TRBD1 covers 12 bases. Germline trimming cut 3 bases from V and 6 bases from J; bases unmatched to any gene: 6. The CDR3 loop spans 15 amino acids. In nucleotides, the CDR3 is TGTGCCAGCAGTTTGGCCGGGACAGGGGGCGTCGAGCAGTACTTC. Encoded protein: CASSLAGTGGVEQYF.

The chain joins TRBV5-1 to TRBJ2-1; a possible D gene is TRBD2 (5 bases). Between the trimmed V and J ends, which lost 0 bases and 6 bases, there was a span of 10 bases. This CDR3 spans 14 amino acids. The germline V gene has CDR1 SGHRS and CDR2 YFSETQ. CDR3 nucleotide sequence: TGCGCCAGCAGCTTGGACGGGGTACTCAATGAGCAGTTCTTC. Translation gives CASSLDGVLNEQFF.

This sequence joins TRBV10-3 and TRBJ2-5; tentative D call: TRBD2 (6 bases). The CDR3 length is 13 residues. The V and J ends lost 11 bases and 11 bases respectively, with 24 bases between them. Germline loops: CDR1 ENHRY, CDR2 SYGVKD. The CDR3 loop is CAVKPEGQGSQYF. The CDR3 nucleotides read TGTGCCGTCAAACCGGAGGGCCAGGGTTCGCAGTACTTC.

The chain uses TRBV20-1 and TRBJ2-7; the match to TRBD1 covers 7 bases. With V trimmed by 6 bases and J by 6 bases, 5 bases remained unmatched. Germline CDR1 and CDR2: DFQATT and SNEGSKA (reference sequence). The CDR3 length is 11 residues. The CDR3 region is CSAKDRVEQYF. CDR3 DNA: TGCAGTGCCAAAGACAGGGTCGAGCAGTACTTC.

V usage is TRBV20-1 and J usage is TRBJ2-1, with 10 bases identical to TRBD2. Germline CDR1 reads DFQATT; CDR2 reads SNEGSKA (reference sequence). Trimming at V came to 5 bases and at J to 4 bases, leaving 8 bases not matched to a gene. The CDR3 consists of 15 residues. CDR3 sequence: CSAFSAGGWYNEQFF. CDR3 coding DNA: TGCAGTGCTTTCTCAGCGGGAGGGTGGTACAATGAGCAGTTCTTC.

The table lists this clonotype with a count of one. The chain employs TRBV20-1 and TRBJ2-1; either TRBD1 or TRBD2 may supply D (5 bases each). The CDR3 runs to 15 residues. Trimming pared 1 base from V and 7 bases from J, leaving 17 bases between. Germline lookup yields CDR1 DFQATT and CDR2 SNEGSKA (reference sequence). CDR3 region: CSARVPGPNFNEQFF. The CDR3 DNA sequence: TGCAGTGCTAGAGTGCCGGGACCTAATTTTAATGAGCAGTTCTTC.

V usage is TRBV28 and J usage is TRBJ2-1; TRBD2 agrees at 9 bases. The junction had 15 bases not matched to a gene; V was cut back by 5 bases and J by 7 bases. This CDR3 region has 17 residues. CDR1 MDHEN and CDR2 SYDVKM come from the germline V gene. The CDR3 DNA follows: TGTGCCAGCAGTCCCTCCGGAATAGCGGGAGTGGGGAATGAGCAGTTCTTC. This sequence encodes CASSPSGIAGVGNEQFF.

The CDR3 loop reads CASSYWTGGAEQYF. The CDR3 DNA reads TGTGCCAGCAGCTACTGGACAGGGGGCGCCGAGCAGTACTTC. This chain joins TRBV7-2 and TRBJ2-1; TRBD1 aligns across 11 bases. The closer fit of TRBJ2-7 to the DNA end suggests the J call may be wrong. Germline loops: CDR1 SGHTA, CDR2 FQGNSA. This CDR3 contains 14 residues.

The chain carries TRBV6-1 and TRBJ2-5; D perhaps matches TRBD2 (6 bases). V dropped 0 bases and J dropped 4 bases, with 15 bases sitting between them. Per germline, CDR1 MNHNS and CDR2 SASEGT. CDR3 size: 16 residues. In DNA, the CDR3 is TGTGCCAGCAGTGAAGCCGCCTTCCCGCGGGGAGAGACCCAGTACTTC. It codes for CASSEAAFPRGETQYF.

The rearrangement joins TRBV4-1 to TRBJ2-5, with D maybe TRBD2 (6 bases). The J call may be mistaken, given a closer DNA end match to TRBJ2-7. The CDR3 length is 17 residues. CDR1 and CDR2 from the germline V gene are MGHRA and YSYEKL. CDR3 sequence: CASSQDAFEGGFGEQYF. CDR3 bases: TGCGCCAGCAGCCAAGATGCATTCGAGGGAGGATTTGGCGAGCAGTACTTC.